This T cell receptor beta chain was observed in a study of T-cell reconstitution after alpha-beta-depleted transplantation in children. Overall study results and limits: There were reportedly several hundred expanded graft clones from which alpha-beta T cells came about two months after transplant.

V lost 3 bases and J lost 2, with 14 bases in between. Germline values: CDR1 MGHRA, CDR2 YSYEKL. This CDR3 has 15 amino acids. Regarding this clonotype: Its target is unknown.

It was with unique molecular identifiers that the TCRbeta library was prepared. A single record per CDR3 protein comes from TCRdb applying MiXCR to the PCR reads. The sample consists of 600,000 to 800,000 distinct CDR3 sequences, 13% of them appearing once. Sequencing was performed on PBMCs, taken before TCRalphabeta/CD19-depleted stem cell transplant. The gene calls are TRBV4-1 and TRBJ2-7, with D tentatively TRBD1 or TRBD2 (5 bases each). The sequence derives from a girl aged 2-10 years with congenital amegakaryocytic thrombocytopenia, due to receive a stem cell transplant. CDR3 nucleotides: TGCGCCAGCAGCCATACACCGGGACCTCCCTACGAGCAGTACTTC. Protein sequence: CASSHTPGPPYEQYF.